This T cell receptor beta chain was recorded in a study of multiple sclerosis patients with progressive multifocal leukoencephalopathy. As for the study in general: Controls were natalizumab-treated multiple sclerosis patients who did not develop PML, sampled longitudinally.

TCRdb's copy holds only in-frame clones and misses some; the assay was immunoSEQ multiplex PCR. Here the sample spans tens of thousands of clones, around 89% being singletons. Noted time point: before natalizumab initiation. All patients had prior interferon beta, and all PML patients were female. Comment on this clone: Other nucleotide sequences in the sample specify the same CDR3.

With 6 bases removed from V and 2 bases from J, the gap between germline ends came to 7 bases. This CDR3 contains 13 residues. Germline assignment: CDR1 MNHEY and CDR2 SMNVEV (reference sequence). The clonotype comes from a human donor with multiple sclerosis. The chain is built from TRBV27 and TRBJ2-2; D is unclear. The sequencing sample was made of PBMCs. This chain's CDR3 is CASRPQNTGELFF. CDR3 sequence (DNA): TGTGCCAGCAGACCACAAAACACCGGGGAGCTGTTTTTT.